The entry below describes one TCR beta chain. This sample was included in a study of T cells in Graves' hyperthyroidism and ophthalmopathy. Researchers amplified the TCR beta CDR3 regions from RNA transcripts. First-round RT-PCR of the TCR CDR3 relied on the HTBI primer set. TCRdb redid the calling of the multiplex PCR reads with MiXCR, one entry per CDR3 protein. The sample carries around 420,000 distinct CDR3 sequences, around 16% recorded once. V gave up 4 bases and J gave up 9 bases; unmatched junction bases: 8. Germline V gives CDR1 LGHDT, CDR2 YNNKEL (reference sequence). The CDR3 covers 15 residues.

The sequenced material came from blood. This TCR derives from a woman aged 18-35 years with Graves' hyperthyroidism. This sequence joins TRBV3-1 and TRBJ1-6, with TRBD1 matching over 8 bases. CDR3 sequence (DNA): TGTGCCAGCAGCCCAAGCCAGGGGGCGAGTTCACCCCTCCACTTT. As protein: CASSPSQGASSPLHF.